This TCR beta chain was observed in a study of T cell repertoires in cytomegalovirus infection. This clonotype has a count of ten or more. This CDR3 is 16 amino acids long. V lost 4 bases and J 5 bases, leaving 20 bases between the germline ends. CDR1 is SGHTA, CDR2 FQGNSA, per germline. One entry per CDR3 protein, called by TCRdb with MiXCR from the reads. In the table there are tens of thousands of distinct CDR3 sequences, just under 4% of which are singletons. The J gene is TRBJ1-1, the V gene TRBV7-2; D gene ambiguous. Sequenced input: PBMCs. This TCR derives from a human donor in good health (CMV status not recorded). Some clones in this sample may be carry-over from other donors' samples. CDR3 coding DNA: TGTGCCAGCAGCTCCCGGAGTGCGGGAATGCTGACTGAAGCTTTCTTT. This encodes CASSSRSAGMLTEAFF.